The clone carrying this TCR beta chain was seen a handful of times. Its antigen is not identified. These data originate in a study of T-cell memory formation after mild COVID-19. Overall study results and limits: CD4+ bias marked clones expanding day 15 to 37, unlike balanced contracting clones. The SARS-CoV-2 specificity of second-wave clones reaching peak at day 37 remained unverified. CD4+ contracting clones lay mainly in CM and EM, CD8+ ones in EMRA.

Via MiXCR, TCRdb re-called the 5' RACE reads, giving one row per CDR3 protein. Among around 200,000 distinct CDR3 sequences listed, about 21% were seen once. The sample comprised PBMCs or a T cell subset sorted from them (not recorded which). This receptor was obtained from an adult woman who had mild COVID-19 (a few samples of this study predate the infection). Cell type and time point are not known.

CDR3 in amino acids: CASSPEGAQLTLFF. The CDR3 DNA sequence: TGTGCCAGCAGCCCTGAGGGGGCACAACTAACACTGTTTTTT. The chain uses TRBV7-6 and TRBJ1-4; the match to TRBD1 covers 7 bases. The CDR3 sequence is 14 residues long. The V and J ends lost 5 bases and 13 bases, in that order; junction bases with no gene match: 13. CDR1 is SGHVS, CDR2 FNYEAQ, per germline.